This T cell receptor beta chain originates from a study of shared clonotypes between healthy human individuals. Study observations and caveats: Sharing across a few donors was seen in 4% to 5% of naive CD4 clonotypes.

About this clone: What it recognizes is unknown. Other DNA sequences in the sample encode the same CDR3.

TCRdb keeps only in-frame clones here, not all; method: immunoSEQ multiplex PCR. The data contain 2 million to 2.5 million clones, roughly 96% of them singletons. CDR1 is MNHEY, CDR2 SVGAGI, per germline. Trimming stripped 3 bases from V and 2 bases from J, with 7 bases between. The CDR3 has 13 amino acids. The rearrangement links TRBV6-5 to TRBJ1-1; no firm D call. The TCR was taken from a man between 18 and 29 years old in good health. The sequenced sample was naive CD4+ T cells sorted from blood. Subset described: CD45RA+ positively selected. The CDR3 nucleotides read TGTGCCAGCAGTTATCTCCGAAACACTGAAGCTTTCTTT. Amino acids: CASSYLRNTEAFF.